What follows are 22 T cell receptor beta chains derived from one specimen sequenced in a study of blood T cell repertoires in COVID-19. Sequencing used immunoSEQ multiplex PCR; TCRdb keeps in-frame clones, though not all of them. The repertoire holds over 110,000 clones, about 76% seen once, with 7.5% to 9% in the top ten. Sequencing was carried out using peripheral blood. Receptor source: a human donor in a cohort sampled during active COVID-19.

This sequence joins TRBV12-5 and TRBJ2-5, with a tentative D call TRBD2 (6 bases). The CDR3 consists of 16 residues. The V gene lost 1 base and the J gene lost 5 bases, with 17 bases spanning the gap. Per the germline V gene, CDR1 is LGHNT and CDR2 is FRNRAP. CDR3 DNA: TGTGCTAGTGGTTTGGATGGCAGCAGGGCGGGGGAGACCCAGTACTTC. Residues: CASGLDGSRAGETQYF.

The CDR3 DNA reads TGTGCCAGCAGCGCCACAGGGGGCGCGGGACAGCCCCAGCATTTT. It is translated as CASSATGGAGQPQHF. The chain has TRBV9 and TRBJ1-5, with TRBD1 identical over 9 bases. CDR1 is SGDLS and CDR2 is YYNGEE in the germline V gene. V shed 3 bases and J 7 bases; nucleotides not matched to a gene: 8. This CDR3 has 15 amino acids.

CDR3 in amino acids: CASSSRAPTSGRTRISTDTQYF. CDR3 coding DNA: TGCGCCAGCAGCTCAAGGGCCCCGACTAGCGGGAGGACTCGGATCAGCACAGATACGCAGTATTTT. This chain joins TRBV4-3 and TRBJ2-3; the match to TRBD2 covers 13 bases. Trimming cost V 5 bases and J 0 bases; bases outside gene matches: 20. The CDR3 loop spans 22 amino acids. Germline assignment: CDR1 LGHNA and CDR2 YSLEER.

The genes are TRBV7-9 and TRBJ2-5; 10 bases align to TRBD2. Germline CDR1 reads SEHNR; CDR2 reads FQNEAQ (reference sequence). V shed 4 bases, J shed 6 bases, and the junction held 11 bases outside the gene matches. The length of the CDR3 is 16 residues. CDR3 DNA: TGTGCCAGCAGCTCGAACTTAGCGGGAGGCGGACAGACCCAGTACTTC. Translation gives CASSSNLAGGGQTQYF.

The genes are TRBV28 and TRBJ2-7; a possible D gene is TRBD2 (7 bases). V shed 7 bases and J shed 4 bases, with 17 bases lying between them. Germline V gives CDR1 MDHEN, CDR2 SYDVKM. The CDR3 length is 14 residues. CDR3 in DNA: TGTGCCAGCATCGAGGGGGGGGATATTTACGAGCAGTACTTC. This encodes CASIEGGDIYEQYF.

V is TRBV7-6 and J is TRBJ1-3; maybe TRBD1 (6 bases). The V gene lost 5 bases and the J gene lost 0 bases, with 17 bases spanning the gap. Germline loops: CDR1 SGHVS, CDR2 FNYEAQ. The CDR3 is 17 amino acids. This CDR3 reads CASSPTRTESSGNTIYF. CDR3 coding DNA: TGTGCCAGCAGCCCGACCCGGACAGAATCCTCTGGAAACACCATATATTTT.

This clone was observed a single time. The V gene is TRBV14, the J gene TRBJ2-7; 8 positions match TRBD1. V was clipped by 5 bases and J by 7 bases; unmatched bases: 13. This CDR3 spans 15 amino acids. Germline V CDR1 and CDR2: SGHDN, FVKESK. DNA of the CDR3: TGTGCCAGCAGCACTAGAGGACAGGGTGGCCTGGAGCAGTACTTC. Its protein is CASSTRGQGGLEQYF.

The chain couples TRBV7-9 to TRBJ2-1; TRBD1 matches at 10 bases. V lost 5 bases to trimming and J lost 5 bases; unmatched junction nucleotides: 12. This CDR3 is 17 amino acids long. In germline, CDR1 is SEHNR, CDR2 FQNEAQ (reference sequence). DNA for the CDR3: TGTGCCAGCAGCCCCCCCGCAGACAGGGGGCCCCACAATGAGCAGTTCTTC. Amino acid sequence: CASSPPADRGPHNEQFF.

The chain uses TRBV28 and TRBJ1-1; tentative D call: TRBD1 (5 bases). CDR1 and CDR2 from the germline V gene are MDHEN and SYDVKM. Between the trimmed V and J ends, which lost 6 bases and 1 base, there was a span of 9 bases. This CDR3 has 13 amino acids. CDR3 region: CASRSQGNTEAFF. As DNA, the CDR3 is TGTGCCAGCAGGAGTCAGGGGAACACTGAAGCTTTCTTT.

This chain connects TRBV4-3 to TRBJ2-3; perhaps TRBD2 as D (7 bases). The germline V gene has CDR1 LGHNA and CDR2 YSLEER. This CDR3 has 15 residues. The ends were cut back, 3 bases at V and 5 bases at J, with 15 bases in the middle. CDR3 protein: CASSQRGGGLDTQYF. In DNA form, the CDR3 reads TGCGCCAGCAGCCAGCGGGGAGGGGGATTAGATACGCAGTATTTT.

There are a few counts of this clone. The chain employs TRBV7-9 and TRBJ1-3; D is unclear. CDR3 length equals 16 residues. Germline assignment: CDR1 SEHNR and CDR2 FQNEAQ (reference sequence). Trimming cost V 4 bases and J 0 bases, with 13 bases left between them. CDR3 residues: CASSSRSIPSGNTIYF. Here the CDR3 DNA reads TGTGCCAGCAGCTCCCGGTCTATCCCCTCTGGAAACACCATATATTTT.

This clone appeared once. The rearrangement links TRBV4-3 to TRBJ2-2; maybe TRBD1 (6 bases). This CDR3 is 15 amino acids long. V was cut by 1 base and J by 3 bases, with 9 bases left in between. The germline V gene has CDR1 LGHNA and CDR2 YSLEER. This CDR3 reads CASSQGDTYTGELFF. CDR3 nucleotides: TGCGCCAGCAGCCAAGGGGACACCTACACCGGGGAGCTGTTTTTT.

The CDR3 nucleotides read TGTGCCAGCAGCCCAACTAAGGTTACCCAGTACTTC. Translation: CASSPTKVTQYF. This chain joins TRBV7-2 and TRBJ2-5; no clear D gene. The length of the CDR3 is 12 residues. Looked up from germline, CDR1 is SGHTA and CDR2 is FQGNSA. The ends were cut back, 5 bases at V and 8 bases at J, with 12 bases in the middle. Together with reference TRBV7-2 and TRBJ2-5, the CDR3 gives the full variable domain: GAGVSQSPSNKVTEKGKDVELRCDPISGHTALYWYRQSLGQGLEFLIYFQGNSAPDKSGLPSDRFSAERTGGSVSTLTIQRTQQEDSAVYLCASSPTKVTQYFGPGTRLLVL.

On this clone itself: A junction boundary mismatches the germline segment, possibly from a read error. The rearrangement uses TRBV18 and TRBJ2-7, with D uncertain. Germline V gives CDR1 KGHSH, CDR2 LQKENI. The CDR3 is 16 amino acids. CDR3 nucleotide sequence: TGTGCCAGCTCCCCACGGCTCACACGGAGCTCCTACGAGCAGTACTTC. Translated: CASSPRLTRSSYEQYF.

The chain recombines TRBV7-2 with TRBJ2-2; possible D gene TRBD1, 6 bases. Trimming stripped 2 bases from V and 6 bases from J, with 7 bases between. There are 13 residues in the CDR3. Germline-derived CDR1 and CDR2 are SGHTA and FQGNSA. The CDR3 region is CASSLSGAGELFF. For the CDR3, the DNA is TGTGCCAGCAGCTTATCAGGGGCCGGGGAGCTGTTTTTT. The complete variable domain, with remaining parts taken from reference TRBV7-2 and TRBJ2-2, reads GAGVSQSPSNKVTEKGKDVELRCDPISGHTALYWYRQSLGQGLEFLIYFQGNSAPDKSGLPSDRFSAERTGGSVSTLTIQRTQQEDSAVYLCASSLSGAGELFFGEGSRLTVL.

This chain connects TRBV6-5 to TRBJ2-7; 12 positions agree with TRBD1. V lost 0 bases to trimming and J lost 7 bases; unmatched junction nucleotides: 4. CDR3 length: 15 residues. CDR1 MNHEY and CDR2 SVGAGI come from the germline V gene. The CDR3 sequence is CASSYSGQGAWEQYF. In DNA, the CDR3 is TGTGCCAGCAGTTACTCGGGACAGGGGGCGTGGGAGCAGTACTTC.

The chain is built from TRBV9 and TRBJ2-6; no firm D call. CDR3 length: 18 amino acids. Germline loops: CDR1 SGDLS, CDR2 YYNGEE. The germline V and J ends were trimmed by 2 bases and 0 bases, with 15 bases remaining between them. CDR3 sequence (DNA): TGTGCCAGCAGCGTTACCAATGGGCGAAGCTCTGGGGCCAACGTCCTGACTTTC. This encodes CASSVTNGRSSGANVLTF.

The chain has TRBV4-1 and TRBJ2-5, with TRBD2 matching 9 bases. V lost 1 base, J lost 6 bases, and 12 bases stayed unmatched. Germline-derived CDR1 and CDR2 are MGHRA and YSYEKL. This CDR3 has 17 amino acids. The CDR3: CASSQGLQREAGKTQYF. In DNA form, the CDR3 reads TGCGCCAGCAGCCAAGGGCTCCAGCGGGAGGCTGGGAAGACCCAGTACTTC.

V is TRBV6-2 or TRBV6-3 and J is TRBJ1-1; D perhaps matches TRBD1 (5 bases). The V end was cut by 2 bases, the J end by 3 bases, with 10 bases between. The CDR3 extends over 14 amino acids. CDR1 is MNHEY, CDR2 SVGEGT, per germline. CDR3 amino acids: CASSYTEGDTEAFF. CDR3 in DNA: TGTGCCAGCAGTTACACGGAAGGGGACACTGAAGCTTTCTTT.

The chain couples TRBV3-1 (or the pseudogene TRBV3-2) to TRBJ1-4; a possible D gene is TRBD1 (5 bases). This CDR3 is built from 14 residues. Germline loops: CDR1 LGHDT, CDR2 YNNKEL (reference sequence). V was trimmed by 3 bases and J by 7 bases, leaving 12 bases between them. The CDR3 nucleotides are TGTGCCAGCAGCCAGGGCAGGGCCGGTGAAAAACTGTTTTTT. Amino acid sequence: CASSQGRAGEKLFF.

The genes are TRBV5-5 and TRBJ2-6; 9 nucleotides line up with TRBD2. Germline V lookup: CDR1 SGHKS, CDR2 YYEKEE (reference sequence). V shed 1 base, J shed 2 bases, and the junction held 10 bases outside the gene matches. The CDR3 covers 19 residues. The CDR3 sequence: CASSLWGAWTSAGANVLTF. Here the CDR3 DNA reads TGTGCCAGCAGCTTGTGGGGGGCATGGACTAGCGCTGGGGCCAACGTCCTGACTTTC.

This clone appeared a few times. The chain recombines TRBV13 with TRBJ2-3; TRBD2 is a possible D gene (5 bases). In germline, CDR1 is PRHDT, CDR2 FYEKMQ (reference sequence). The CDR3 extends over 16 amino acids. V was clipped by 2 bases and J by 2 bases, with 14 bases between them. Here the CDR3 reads CASSLSGGPHTDTQYF. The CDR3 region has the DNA TGTGCCAGCAGCTTAAGTGGAGGACCTCACACAGATACGCAGTATTTT.